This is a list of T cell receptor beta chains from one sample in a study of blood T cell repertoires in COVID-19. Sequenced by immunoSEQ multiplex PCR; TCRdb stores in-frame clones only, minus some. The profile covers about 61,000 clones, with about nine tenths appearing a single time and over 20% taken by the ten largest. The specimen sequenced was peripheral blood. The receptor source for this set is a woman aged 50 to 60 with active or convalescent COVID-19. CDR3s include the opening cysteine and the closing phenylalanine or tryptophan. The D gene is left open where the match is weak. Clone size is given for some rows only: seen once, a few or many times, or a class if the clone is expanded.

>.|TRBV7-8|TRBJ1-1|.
TGTGCCAGCAGCTTAAGTCCTACCAGGGACTACACTGAAGCTTTCTTT
CASSLSPTRDYTEAFF
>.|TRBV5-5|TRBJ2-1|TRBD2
TGTGCCAGCAGCCTCGTAGCGGGAGCCACCTCAAATGAGCAGTTCTTC
CASSLVAGATSNEQFF
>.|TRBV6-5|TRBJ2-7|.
TGTGCCAGCAGTTACTCTGTACTAGCATACGAGCAGTACTTC
CASSYSVLAYEQYF
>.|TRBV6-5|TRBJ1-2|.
TGTGCCAGCAGTTACGAGGGTTTCGGCTACACCTTC
CASSYEGFGYTF
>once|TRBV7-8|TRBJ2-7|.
TGTGCCAGCAGCTTAGCGGGCTTCTCCTACGAGCAGTACTTC
CASSLAGFSYEQYF
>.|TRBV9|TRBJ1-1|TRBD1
TGTGCCAGCAGCGTAAGCCCGGGAGGGGGCGCGAATGAAGCTTTCTTT
CASSVSPGGGANEAFF
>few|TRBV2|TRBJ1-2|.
TGTGCCAGCAGTGAAGGACAGGAGCTCGTCTATGGCTACACCTTC
CASSEGQELVYGYTF
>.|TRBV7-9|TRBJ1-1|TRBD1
TGTGCCAGCAGCCCGGGACAGGGTAACACTGAAGCTTTCTTT
CASSPGQGNTEAFF
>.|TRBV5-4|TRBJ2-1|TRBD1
TGTGCCAGCAGTCTTACAGGGGGCGCCTTCAATGAGCAGTTCTTC
CASSLTGGAFNEQFF
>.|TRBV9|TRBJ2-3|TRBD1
TGTGCCAGCAGCCCACAGGGGGCGAATACGCAGTATTTT
CASSPQGANTQYF
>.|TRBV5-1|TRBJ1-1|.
TGCGCCAGCAGCTTTCGGGGGACCACTGAAGCTTTCTTT
CASSFRGTTEAFF
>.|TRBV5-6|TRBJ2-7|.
TGTGCCAGCAGCTGGAACGGTGCAGGGGCCGAGCAGTACTTC
CASSWNGAGAEQYF
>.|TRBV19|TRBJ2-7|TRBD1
TGTGCCAGTAGTATAGATTGGACAGGGAACTACGAGCAGTACTTC
CASSIDWTGNYEQYF
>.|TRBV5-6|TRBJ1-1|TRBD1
TGTGCCAGCAGCCTTGGGGGCAGGGGGATGTACACTGAAGCTTTCTTT
CASSLGGRGMYTEAFF
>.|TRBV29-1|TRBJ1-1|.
TGCAGCGTTGAAACGTACGCGGAGTACACTGAAGCTTTCTTT
CSVETYAEYTEAFF
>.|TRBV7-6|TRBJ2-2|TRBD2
TGTGCCAGCAGCTTAGGGGGAGGGCCGAACACCGGGGAGCTGTTTTTT
CASSLGGGPNTGELFF
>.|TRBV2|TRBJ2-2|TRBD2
TGTGCCAGCAGTGGGACTAGCGGGAGTGTGAACACCGGGGAGCTGTTTTTT
CASSGTSGSVNTGELFF
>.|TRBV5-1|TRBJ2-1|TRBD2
TGCGCCAGCAGCCGGACTAGCGGGAGCAATGAGCAGTTCTTC
CASSRTSGSNEQFF
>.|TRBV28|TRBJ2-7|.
TGTGCCAGCAGCCGGTCGCGACGGGTCGACGAGCAGTACTTC
CASSRSRRVDEQYF
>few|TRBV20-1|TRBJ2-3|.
TGCAGTGCTAGTTGGGACTCGAGGTCAGATACGCAGTATTTT
CSASWDSRSDTQYF
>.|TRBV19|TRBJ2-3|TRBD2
TGTGCCAGTAGCGCGGGACTAGCGGGAGTAGATACGCAGTATTTT
CASSAGLAGVDTQYF
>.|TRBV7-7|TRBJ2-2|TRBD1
TGTGCTAGCAGCCTTTGGGACAGTCCGGTAGGGGAGCTGTTTTTT
CASSLWDSPVGELFF
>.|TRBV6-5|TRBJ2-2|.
TGTGCCAGCAGGCCTCGGGTCCGTAACACCGGGGAGCTGTTTTTT
CASRPRVRNTGELFF
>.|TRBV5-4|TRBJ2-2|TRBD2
TGTGCCAGCAGCACGGGACTAGCGAGACCGAGGGGCACCGGGGAGCTGTTTTTT
CASSTGLARPRGTGELFF
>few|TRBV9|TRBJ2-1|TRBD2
TGTGCCAGCAGCGTAGCTGGGCTAGCGGGAGGGATGGTATACAATGAGCAGTTCTTC
CASSVAGLAGGMVYNEQFF
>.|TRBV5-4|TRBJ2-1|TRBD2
TGTGCCAGCAGCCGAATAACCGGGAGGCCCCACAATGAGCAGTTCTTC
CASSRITGRPHNEQFF
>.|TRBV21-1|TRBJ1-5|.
TGTGCCAGCAGCCAGCGGGGACAGGGCGGGCAGCCCCAGCATTTT
CASSQRGQGGQPQHF
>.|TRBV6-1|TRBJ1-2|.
TGTGCCAGCAGTGAAGGGGACAATTACTATGGCTACACCTTC
CASSEGDNYYGYTF
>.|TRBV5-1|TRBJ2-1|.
TGCGCCAGCAGCTTTCCTAGAACCTACAATGAGCAGTTCTTC
CASSFPRTYNEQFF
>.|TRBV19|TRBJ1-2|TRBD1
TGTGCCGGTAGTTCCAGACAGGGTGAAAATCACTATGGCTACACCTTC
CAGSSRQGENHYGYTF
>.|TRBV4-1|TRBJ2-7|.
TGCGCCAGCAGCCAAGTTCTTCGGGGAGGTGGGGGCTACGAGCAGTACTTC
CASSQVLRGGGGYEQYF
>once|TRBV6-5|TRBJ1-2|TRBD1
TGTGCCAGCAGTTACGAGGGGGCGGGCGGCTACACCTTC
CASSYEGAGGYTF
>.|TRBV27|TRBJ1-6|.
TGTGCCAGCAGTTTACTGACAGCCTCACCCCTCCACTTT
CASSLLTASPLHF
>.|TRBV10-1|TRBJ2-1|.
TGCGCCAGCACGGGGGAGCCAGACAATGAGCAGTTCTTC
CASTGEPDNEQFF
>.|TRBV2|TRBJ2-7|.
TGTGCCAGCAGTGAACTAGCGCTTCGGAACTACGAGCAGTACTTC
CASSELALRNYEQYF
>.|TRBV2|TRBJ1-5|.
TGTGCCAGCAGTTGGCGGGGGGATCAGCCCCAGCATTTT
CASSWRGDQPQHF
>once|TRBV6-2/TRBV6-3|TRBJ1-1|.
TGTGCCAGCAGTTACTTTTTTGGGGGGGAGAACACTGAAGCTTTCTTT
CASSYFFGGENTEAFF
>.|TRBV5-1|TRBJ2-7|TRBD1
TGCGCCAGCAGCTTCTGGACAGGTCAGACCTACGAGCAGTACTTC
CASSFWTGQTYEQYF
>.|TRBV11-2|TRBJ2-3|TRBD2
TGTGCCAGCAGCCCCTCCCCCCGAACTAGCGGGGACACAGATACGCAGTATTTT
CASSPSPRTSGDTDTQYF
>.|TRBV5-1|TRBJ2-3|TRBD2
TGCGCCAGCAGCGGGGGGACCGGGACTAGCCCCCAAGATACGCAGTATTTT
CASSGGTGTSPQDTQYF
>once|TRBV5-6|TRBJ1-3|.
TGTGCCAGCAGCTTTAACCGCTACTCTGGAAACACCATATATTTT
CASSFNRYSGNTIYF
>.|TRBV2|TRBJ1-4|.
TGTGCCAGCAGTGCCCAACTGACTGGAGAAAAACTGTTTTTT
CASSAQLTGEKLFF
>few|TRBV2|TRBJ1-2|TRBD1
TGTGCCAGCAGAGTTTCCATGGACAGGGGGGCTTCTTATGGCTACACCTTC
CASRVSMDRGASYGYTF
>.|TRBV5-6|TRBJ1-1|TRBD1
TGTGCCAGCAGAACAGGGGTGGGGAACACTGAAGCTTTCTTT
CASRTGVGNTEAFF
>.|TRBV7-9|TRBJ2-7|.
TGTGCCAGCAGCTTAGTCGCCTACGAGCAGTACTTC
CASSLVAYEQYF
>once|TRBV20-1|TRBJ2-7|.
TGCAGTGCTAGAGATGAGTACGAGCAGTACTTC
CSARDEYEQYF
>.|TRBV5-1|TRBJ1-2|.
TGCGCCAGCAGCTTGATGGCAGGGGATCGGAATATTTATGGCTACACCTTC
CASSLMAGDRNIYGYTF